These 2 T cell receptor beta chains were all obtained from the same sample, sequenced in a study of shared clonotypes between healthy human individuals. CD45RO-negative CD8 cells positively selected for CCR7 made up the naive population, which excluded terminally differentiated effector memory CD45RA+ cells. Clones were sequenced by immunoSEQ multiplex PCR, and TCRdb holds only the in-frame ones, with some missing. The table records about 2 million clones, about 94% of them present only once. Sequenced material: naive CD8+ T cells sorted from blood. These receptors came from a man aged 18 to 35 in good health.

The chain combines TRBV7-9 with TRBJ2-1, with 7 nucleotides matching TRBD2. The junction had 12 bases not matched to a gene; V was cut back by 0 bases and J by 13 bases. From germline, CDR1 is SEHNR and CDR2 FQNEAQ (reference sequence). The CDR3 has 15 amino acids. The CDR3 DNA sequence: TGTGCCAGCAGCTTAGCATCGGGCGGGAGTCTGGGTCAGTTCTTC. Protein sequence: CASSLASGGSLGQFF. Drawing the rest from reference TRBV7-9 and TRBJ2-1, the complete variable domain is DTGVSQNPRHKITKRGQNVTFRCDPISEHNRLYWYRQTLGQGPEFLTYFQNEAQLEKSRLLSDRFSAERPKGSFSTLEIQRTEQGDSAMYLCASSLASGGSLGQFFGPGTRLTVL.

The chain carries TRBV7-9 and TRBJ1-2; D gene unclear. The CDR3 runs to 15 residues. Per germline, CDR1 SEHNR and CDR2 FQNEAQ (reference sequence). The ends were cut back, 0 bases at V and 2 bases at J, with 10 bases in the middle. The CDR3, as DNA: TGTGCCAGCAGCTTAGCGAAGTCACCCAACTATGGCTACACCTTC. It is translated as CASSLAKSPNYGYTF.